One sample yielded the 20 T cell receptor beta chains listed below, sequenced in a study of T cell responses to AZD1222 COVID-19 vaccine. Measured with immunoSEQ multiplex PCR; TCRdb has only the in-frame clones, and not every one. This sample has approximately 150,000 clones; 70% to 90% occur once, and the top ten carry 5.1%. Sample: peripheral blood, taken 28 days after the second AZD1222 dose. These TCRs come from an adult who received the AZD1222 COVID-19 vaccine.

CDR3 residues: CASSLGWTSGDWNEQFF. The DNA of the CDR3 is TGTGCCAGCAGCTTAGGATGGACTAGCGGGGATTGGAATGAGCAGTTCTTC. The genes are TRBV7-9 and TRBJ2-1; TRBD2 matches 12 bases. V was clipped by 1 base and J by 7 bases; unmatched bases: 8. The CDR3 runs to 17 residues. CDR1 and CDR2 from the germline V gene are SEHNR and FQNEAQ (reference sequence).

The CDR3 bases are TGTGCCAGCAGTTACTCGATACTGGCTGTGGGGGAGTACTTC. Protein product: CASSYSILAVGEYF. The V and J genes are TRBV6-5 and TRBJ2-5; D might be TRBD1 or TRBD2, each matching 5 bases. V was trimmed by 0 bases and J by 12 bases, leaving 17 bases between them. Germline-derived CDR1 and CDR2 are MNHEY and SVGAGI. The CDR3 consists of 14 residues.

The rearrangement uses TRBV4-2 and TRBJ2-1; no reliable D call. This CDR3 is 17 amino acids long. Germline V gene sequence: CDR1 LGHNA, CDR2 YNFKEQ. The V gene lost 2 bases and the J gene lost 0 bases, with 14 bases spanning the gap. This CDR3 reads CASSQNPDLSSYNEQFF. The CDR3 DNA is TGTGCCAGCAGCCAAAACCCCGACCTGAGCTCCTACAATGAGCAGTTCTTC.

The V gene is TRBV24-1, the J gene TRBJ2-3, with TRBD2 identical over 13 bases. Germline trimming cut 3 bases from V and 6 bases from J; bases unmatched to any gene: 8. The CDR3 is 17 residues long. CDR1 and CDR2 from the germline V gene are KGHDR and SFDVKD. CDR3 residues: CATSDPGLAGAGDTQYF. CDR3 sequence (DNA): TGTGCCACCAGTGATCCAGGACTAGCGGGGGCCGGGGATACGCAGTATTTT.

The chain couples TRBV4-1 to TRBJ1-1; D is perhaps TRBD1 (5 bases). The V end was cut by 6 bases, the J end by 0 bases, with 14 bases between. The CDR3 is made up of 15 amino acids. Germline lookup yields CDR1 MGHRA and CDR2 YSYEKL. DNA of the CDR3: TGCGCCAGCAGTCAACAGGCAGTCATGAACACTGAAGCTTTCTTT. Protein: CASSQQAVMNTEAFF.

Concerning this clone itself: Other nucleotide sequences in the sample specify the same CDR3. V and J are TRBV7-9 and TRBJ2-2; 7 nucleotides line up with TRBD1. V lost 5 bases to trimming and J lost 6 bases; unmatched junction nucleotides: 9. CDR1 is SEHNR and CDR2 is FQNEAQ in the germline V gene (reference sequence). There are 15 residues in the CDR3. For the CDR3, the DNA is TGTGCCAGCAGCCGAGACAGGGTTTACGCCGGGGAGCTGTTTTTT. Its protein product is CASSRDRVYAGELFF.

This clone was detected a few times. CDR3 region: CAIPLPGSTGELFF. The DNA of the CDR3 is TGTGCCATCCCCCTCCCGGGAAGCACCGGGGAGCTGTTTTTT. This chain joins TRBV10-3 and TRBJ2-2; tentative D call: TRBD2 (5 bases). Trimming left V 8 bases short and J 4 bases short, with 14 bases between. The germline gives CDR1 ENHRY, CDR2 SYGVKD. This CDR3 comprises 14 residues.

V gene TRBV30 combines with J gene TRBJ2-7, with 11 bases identical to TRBD1. CDR3 size: 16 residues. The V and J ends lost 0 bases and 4 bases, in that order; junction bases with no gene match: 8. Germline CDR1 and CDR2: GTSNPN and SVGIG (reference sequence). DNA of the CDR3: TGTGCCTGGAGTGTACCTTGGACAGGGGGCATGTACGAGCAGTACTTC. The encoded protein is CAWSVPWTGGMYEQYF. The whole variable domain, filled in from reference TRBV30 and TRBJ2-7, reads SQTIHQWPATLVQPVGSPLSLECTVEGTSNPNLYWYRQAAGRGLQLLFYSVGIGQISSEVPQNLSASRPQDRQFILSSKKLLLSDSGFYLCAWSVPWTGGMYEQYFGPGTRLTVT.

This clone occurred once. The CDR3 nucleotides read TGTGCTAGCAGGGGGAACACTGAAGCTTTCTTT. It specifies CASRGNTEAFF. The chain links TRBV12-5 to TRBJ1-1, with D possibly being TRBD1 (6 bases). The germline CDR1 and CDR2 sequences are LGHNT and FRNRAP. The CDR3 is 11 residues long. The V end lost 9 bases, the J end lost 1 base, and 6 bases lay between the germline ends.

V is TRBV6-2 or TRBV6-3 and J is TRBJ2-7; 7 bases agree with TRBD1. The CDR3 contains 14 residues. Losses at the gene ends were 5 bases for V and 0 bases for J; bases not matched to a gene: 4. From germline, CDR1 is MNHEY and CDR2 SVGEGT. The CDR3 is CASSRTGLSYEQYF. The DNA of the CDR3 is TGTGCCAGCAGTAGGACAGGTCTCTCCTACGAGCAGTACTTC.

This clone was seen just once. V is TRBV12-2 and J is TRBJ2-1; TRBD2 was called by the table and not checked on the DNA. TRBV12-2 constitutes a pseudogene. The CDR3 length is 16 residues. Here the CDR3 DNA reads TGTGCAAGTCGCTTAGCGTTGGTAGCGGGGTACAATGAGCAGTTCTTC. It codes for CASRLALVAGYNEQFF.

The V and J genes are TRBV5-1 and TRBJ2-7; D unresolved. V dropped 6 bases and J dropped 3 bases, with 13 bases sitting between them. The CDR3 extends over 13 amino acids. The germline V gene encodes CDR1 SGHRS and CDR2 YFSETQ. CDR3 bases: TGCGCCAGCAAACTCGTAAACAGCTACGAGCAGTACTTC. Residues: CASKLVNSYEQYF.

This CDR3 is CSASTGGLINEQFF. The CDR3 region has the DNA TGCAGTGCTAGTACGGGTGGGCTCATCAATGAGCAGTTCTTC. The chain carries TRBV20-1 and TRBJ2-1; D is ambiguous. V was trimmed by 3 bases and J by 6 bases, leaving 15 bases between them. The CDR3 extends over 14 amino acids. Germline CDR1 is DFQATT and CDR2 is SNEGSKA (reference sequence).

The chain uses TRBV25-1 and TRBJ1-2; D not resolved. The CDR3 totals 14 residues. Trimming pared 6 bases from V and 2 bases from J, leaving 13 bases between. Germline V gene data show CDR1 as MGHDK and CDR2 as SYGVNS. The CDR3 region has the DNA TGTGCCAGCAGCGACTCCTGGCGGAACTATGGCTACACCTTC. Residues: CASSDSWRNYGYTF.

The rearrangement uses TRBV18 and TRBJ2-7, with TRBD1 identical over 7 bases. Germline trimming cut 4 bases from V and 2 bases from J; bases unmatched to any gene: 14. This CDR3 is built from 17 residues. Looked up from germline, CDR1 is KGHSH and CDR2 is LQKENI. In DNA form, the CDR3 reads TGTGCCAGCTCACTCCCAAACTTAAGACAGGGTACCTACGAGCAGTACTTC. Its translation is CASSLPNLRQGTYEQYF.

V is TRBV5-4 and J is TRBJ1-2, with D possibly being TRBD1 (6 bases). Germline V gene sequence: CDR1 SGHNT, CDR2 YYREEE (reference sequence). The ends were cut back, 0 bases at V and 8 bases at J, with 11 bases in the middle. The CDR3 consists of 13 residues. The CDR3 bases are TGTGCCAGCAGCTTGGATTGGGGGGGCGGCTACACCTTC. Its protein product is CASSLDWGGGYTF.

CDR3 in amino acids: CASRPEQGIQYF. The CDR3 nucleotides read TGTGCCAGCAGACCGGAACAGGGCATTCAGTACTTC. This sequence joins TRBV27 and TRBJ2-4, with D possibly TRBD1 on 6 matching bases. The germline V gene encodes CDR1 MNHEY and CDR2 SMNVEV (reference sequence). V gave up 6 bases and J gave up 9 bases, with 12 bases separating them. The CDR3 has 12 residues.

V usage is TRBV30 and J usage is TRBJ2-3; 7 bases line up with TRBD2. The CDR3 covers 16 residues. J gave up 9 bases and V 0 bases, and 15 bases lay outside the gene matches. CDR1 is GTSNPN and CDR2 is SVGIG in the germline V gene (reference sequence). CDR3 sequence (DNA): TGTGCCTGGAGTGTAAACGGAGCGGGGCGAAGAGAGACGCAGTATTTT. Its translation: CAWSVNGAGRRETQYF.

The rearrangement joins TRBV27 to TRBJ2-5, with 7 nucleotides matching TRBD2. The CDR3 consists of 14 residues. Germline CDR1 is MNHEY and CDR2 is SMNVEV (reference sequence). Trimming at V came to 2 bases and at J to 4 bases, leaving 4 bases not matched to a gene. This CDR3 is CASSLRASGETQYF. DNA for the CDR3: TGTGCCAGCAGTTTACGCGCTAGCGGAGAGACCCAGTACTTC.

This chain connects TRBV11-3 to TRBJ2-7, with 8 bases lining up with TRBD1. The V gene's germline CDR1 is SGHNT and CDR2 YENEEA. This CDR3 comprises 13 residues. V lost 5 bases, J lost 3 bases, and 3 bases stayed unmatched. This CDR3 reads CASSQDRGYEQYF. CDR3 in DNA: TGTGCCAGCAGCCAAGACAGGGGCTACGAGCAGTACTTC.